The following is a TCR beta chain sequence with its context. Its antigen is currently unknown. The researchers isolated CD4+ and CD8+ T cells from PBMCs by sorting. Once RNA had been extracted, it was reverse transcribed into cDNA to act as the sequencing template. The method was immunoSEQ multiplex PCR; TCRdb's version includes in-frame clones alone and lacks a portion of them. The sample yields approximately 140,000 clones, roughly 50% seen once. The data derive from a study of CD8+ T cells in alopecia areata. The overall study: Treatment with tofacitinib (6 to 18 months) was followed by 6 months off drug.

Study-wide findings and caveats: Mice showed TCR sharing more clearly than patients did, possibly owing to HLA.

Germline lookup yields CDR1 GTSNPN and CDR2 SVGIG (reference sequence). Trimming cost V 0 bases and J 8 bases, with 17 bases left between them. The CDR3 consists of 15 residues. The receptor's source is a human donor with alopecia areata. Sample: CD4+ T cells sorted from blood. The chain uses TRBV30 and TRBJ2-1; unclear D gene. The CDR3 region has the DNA TGTGCCTGGAGTGTAGGTGCTGGACGGGCATATGAGCAGTTCTTC. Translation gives CAWSVGAGRAYEQFF.